A single sample gave rise to the 25 T cell receptor beta chains below, sequenced in a study of T cell responses to AZD1222 COVID-19 vaccine (dated by TCRdb to the early 2020s). What the time point label conveys for this sample: baseline before first vaccination. Library generation was performed with the immunoSEQ multiplex PCR assay. TCRdb limited this immuneACCESS table to in-frame rearrangements with V and J called. A share of clones is missing; checked studies link under half to unresolved V genes, and the rest is unexplained. The sample includes roughly 140,000 clones, with about 92% observed a single time. The ten most abundant clones make up 5.1% of the sample. The sample was peripheral blood, taken on day 0 of AZD1222 vaccination. The receptors come from an adult in good health.

V usage is TRBV12-5 and J usage is TRBJ2-1; TRBD2 agrees at 12 bases. The germline V gene encodes CDR1 LGHNT and CDR2 FRNRAP. J was trimmed by 5 bases and V by 2 bases; bases with no gene match: 4. The CDR3 runs 16 residues. In nucleotides, the CDR3 is TGTGCTAGTGGTTTGACTAGCGGGAGGCTTGACAATGAGCAGTTCTTC. Protein: CASGLTSGRLDNEQFF.

This rearrangement joins TRBV28 to TRBJ1-2; TRBD1 agrees at 7 bases. The CDR3 contains 14 residues. V dropped 3 bases and J dropped 4; count of bases not matched to a gene: 5. Germline-derived CDR1 and CDR2 are MDHEN and SYDVKM. CDR3 sequence reads: CASSFPRDSYGYTF. CDR3 in DNA: TGTGCCAGCAGTTTCCCCCGGGACAGCTATGGCTACACCTTC.

This chain joins TRBV7-8 and TRBJ2-7; TRBD2 agrees at 9 bases. This CDR3 is 18 amino acids long. Per the germline V gene, CDR1 is SGHVS and CDR2 is FQNEAQ. The V gene end was trimmed by 0 bases and the J gene end by 3 bases; junction bases not matched to a gene: 12. The DNA of the CDR3 is TGTGCCAGCAGCTTAGCTTCGGGTAGCGGGGGACTTATCTACGAGCAGTACTTC. Its translation: CASSLASGSGGLIYEQYF.

The rearrangement links TRBV20-1 to TRBJ2-1; 8 nucleotides match TRBD2. V was clipped by 3 bases and J by 12 bases; unmatched bases: 13. The germline V gene encodes CDR1 DFQATT and CDR2 SNEGSKA (reference sequence). CDR3 size: 14 residues. The CDR3 bases are TGCAGTGCTAGTAGCGGGACCCGGAGTTATTGGCAGTTCTTC. This sequence encodes CSASSGTRSYWQFF.

CDR3 sequence: CASKGTGTGELFF. In DNA form, the CDR3 reads TGTGCCAGCAAGGGGACGGGCACCGGGGAGCTGTTTTTT. The chain uses TRBV2 and TRBJ2-2, with D perhaps assigned TRBD1 or TRBD2 (5 bases each). Germline V CDR1 and CDR2: SNHLY, FYNNEI. The CDR3 is 13 amino acids. Trimming removed 7 bases at V and 4 bases at J, with 10 bases between.

J is TRBJ1-1 and V is TRBV7-8; 7 bases are shared with TRBD1. The CDR3 length is 13 residues. V shed 5 bases and J 4 bases; nucleotides not matched to a gene: 4. CDR1 is SGHVS and CDR2 is FQNEAQ in the germline V gene. The CDR3 sequence: CASSGDRATEAFF. CDR3 DNA: TGTGCCAGCAGCGGTGACAGGGCCACTGAAGCTTTCTTT.

The chain uses TRBV7-9 and TRBJ1-6, with D uncertain. V dropped 4 bases and J dropped 0 bases, with 7 bases sitting between them. The germline V gene has CDR1 SEHNR and CDR2 FQNEAQ (reference sequence). This CDR3 region has 15 residues. The CDR3 sequence is CASSSTSSYNSPLHF. In DNA, the CDR3 is TGTGCCAGCAGCTCGACCAGCTCCTATAATTCACCCCTCCACTTT.

The chain has TRBV19 and TRBJ2-3; weak D call: TRBD2 (5 bases). The germline gives CDR1 LNHDA, CDR2 SQIVND (reference sequence). Deletions cut 7 bases from V and 2 bases from J, with 16 bases between. This CDR3 contains 15 residues. The CDR3 DNA is TGTGCCAGTACCCCGGGAAAATCCTTCACAGATACGCAGTATTTT. Translating gives CASTPGKSFTDTQYF. Using reference TRBV19 and TRBJ2-3 for the parts outside the CDR3, the full variable domain is DGGITQSPKYLFRKEGQNVTLSCEQNLNHDAMYWYRQDPGQGLRLIYYSQIVNDFQKGDIAEGYSVSREKKESFPLTVTSAQKNPTAFYLCASTPGKSFTDTQYFGPGTRLTVL.

The chain recombines TRBV7-6 with TRBJ1-3; tentatively, D is TRBD1 (5 bases). V was cut by 4 bases and J by 4 bases, with 17 bases left in between. CDR3 size: 16 residues. Germline V gene data show CDR1 as SGHVS and CDR2 as FNYEAQ. Here the CDR3 reads CASSSYWQGTGNTIYF. Here the CDR3 DNA reads TGTGCCAGCAGCTCGTACTGGCAGGGCACGGGAAACACCATATATTTT.

The chain uses TRBV19 and TRBJ2-1; possibly TRBD2 for D (6 bases). The CDR3 extends over 17 amino acids. Deletions cut 4 bases from V and 7 bases from J, with 23 bases between. Germline V CDR1 and CDR2: LNHDA, SQIVND (reference sequence). CDR3 sequence (DNA): TGTGCCAGTAGTAGACGGGGGTTAATCAGCCATGGGAATGAGCAGTTCTTC. Amino acid sequence: CASSRRGLISHGNEQFF.

V gene TRBV25-1 combines with J gene TRBJ2-7; D uncertain. Germline values: CDR1 MGHDK, CDR2 SYGVNS. The CDR3 is made up of 11 amino acids. V dropped 4 bases and J dropped 3 bases, with 4 bases sitting between them. The chain's CDR3 is CASSAYYEQYF. The CDR3 bases are TGTGCCAGCAGTGCTTACTACGAGCAGTACTTC.

The chain employs TRBV19 and TRBJ2-5, with TRBD1 matching 7 bases. J lost 0 bases, V lost 5 bases, and 6 bases had no gene match. Germline V gene sequence: CDR1 LNHDA, CDR2 SQIVND (reference sequence). The CDR3 sequence is 15 residues long. CDR3: CASSARTGDQETQYF. The DNA of the CDR3 is TGTGCCAGTAGTGCCCGGACAGGAGACCAAGAGACCCAGTACTTC. Full variable domain (remainder filled in from reference TRBV19 and TRBJ2-5): DGGITQSPKYLFRKEGQNVTLSCEQNLNHDAMYWYRQDPGQGLRLIYYSQIVNDFQKGDIAEGYSVSREKKESFPLTVTSAQKNPTAFYLCASSARTGDQETQYFGPGTRLLVL.

J is TRBJ2-3 and V is TRBV7-9; possible D gene TRBD2, 5 bases. V was trimmed by 0 bases and J by 3 bases, leaving 10 bases between them. Germline loops: CDR1 SEHNR, CDR2 FQNEAQ (reference sequence). The CDR3 spans 15 residues. Here the CDR3 DNA reads TGTGCCAGCAGCTTAGCGGGAGTGGAAACAGATACGCAGTATTTT. Its protein is CASSLAGVETDTQYF.

The chain couples TRBV18 to TRBJ2-4; no definite D call. The CDR3 contains 11 residues. The ends were cut back, 11 bases at V and 8 bases at J, with 13 bases in the middle. Looked up from germline, CDR1 is KGHSH and CDR2 is LQKENI. For the CDR3, the DNA is TGTGCCGGCGTCACCATCCACATTCAGTACTTC. Protein: CAGVTIHIQYF.

This chain uses TRBV3-1 (or the pseudogene TRBV3-2) with TRBJ1-1; TRBD1 is a possible D gene (6 bases). Trimming stripped 1 base from V and 1 base from J, with 7 bases between. The germline gives CDR1 LGHDT, CDR2 YNNKEL (reference sequence). The CDR3 has 14 residues. CDR3: CASSQVGGNTEAFF. The CDR3 DNA is TGTGCCAGCAGCCAAGTAGGGGGGAACACTGAAGCTTTCTTT.

Here the CDR3 reads CASSWTSTTDTQYF. In DNA, the CDR3 is TGCGCCAGCAGTTGGACATCTACTACAGATACGCAGTATTTT. This chain connects TRBV5-1 to TRBJ2-3, with TRBD1 as a possible D gene (5 bases). Germline V gene lookup returns CDR1 SGHRS and CDR2 YFSETQ. V was pared by 5 bases and J by 3 bases, with 13 bases between. CDR3 size: 14 residues.

The chain recombines TRBV6-1 with TRBJ1-6; TRBD1 is a possible D gene (5 bases). V lost 4 bases, J lost 7 bases, and 11 bases lay in between. There are 14 residues in the CDR3. Germline CDR1 MNHNS, CDR2 SASEGT. Written as DNA, the CDR3 is TGTGCCAGCAGTGTAGCAGGGATCAATTCACCCCTCCACTTT. Protein product: CASSVAGINSPLHF.

This clone has just one count. The chain couples TRBV9 to TRBJ2-7; TRBD2 aligns across 8 bases. The CDR3 contains 14 residues. Trimming removed 1 base from V and 3 bases from J; junction bases left unmatched: 3. Germline-derived CDR1 and CDR2 are SGDLS and YYNGEE. CDR3 sequence: CASSVTSGIYEQYF. CDR3 nucleotide sequence: TGTGCCAGCAGCGTAACTAGCGGCATCTACGAGCAGTACTTC.

The chain uses TRBV7-2 and TRBJ2-7; 11 positions match TRBD2. Germline CDR1 and CDR2: SGHTA and FQGNSA. The J segment lost 7 bases and the V segment lost 5 bases, leaving 13 bases of the junction unmatched. The CDR3 has 16 amino acids. The CDR3 here is CASSSRRTSGFLEQYF. CDR3 bases: TGTGCCAGCAGCAGCCGCCGGACTAGCGGGTTCTTGGAGCAGTACTTC.

This chain links TRBV11-3 with TRBJ2-7; 9 bases line up with TRBD2. The CDR3 extends over 15 amino acids. Trimming cost V 0 bases and J 3 bases; bases outside gene matches: 3. Germline assignment: CDR1 SGHNT and CDR2 YENEEA. The CDR3 region is CASSLDSGSGYEQYF. In DNA, the CDR3 is TGTGCCAGCAGCTTAGATAGCGGGAGCGGCTACGAGCAGTACTTC.

This clone appeared once. The chain couples TRBV5-4 to TRBJ2-3, with D possibly being TRBD1 (6 bases). V lost 9 bases, J lost 4 bases, and 15 bases lay in between. Germline assignment: CDR1 SGHNT and CDR2 YYREEE (reference sequence). The CDR3 has 13 residues. The CDR3 loop is CATRDTSPDTQYF. The CDR3, as DNA: TGTGCCACCCGGGACACCTCCCCAGATACGCAGTATTTT.

The J gene is TRBJ1-1, the V gene TRBV5-1, with D maybe TRBD1 (5 bases). CDR1 is SGHRS, CDR2 YFSETQ, per germline. The CDR3 covers 14 residues. V dropped 4 bases and J dropped 2 bases, with 12 bases sitting between them. The CDR3 region is CASSRSQGNTEAFF. CDR3 nucleotides: TGCGCCAGCAGCCGAAGTCAGGGAAACACTGAAGCTTTCTTT.

V usage is TRBV23-1 and J usage is TRBJ2-1; D gene unclear. TRBV23-1 is noted as an ORF with a role that remains uncertain. The CDR3 has 12 residues. V was clipped by 1 base and J by 5 bases, with 3 bases between them. DNA for the CDR3: TGCGCCAGCAGTCAATGTAACAATGAGCAGTTCTTC. Its protein product is CASSQCNNEQFF.

The gene calls are TRBV18 and TRBJ2-5; the D call may be TRBD1 or TRBD2 (5 bases each). Looked up from germline, CDR1 is KGHSH and CDR2 is LQKENI. V shed 3 bases and J shed 3 bases, with 8 bases lying between them. The CDR3 has 13 residues. Written as DNA, the CDR3 is TGTGCCAGCTCACCGGGGGTGAAAGAGACCCAGTACTTC. Its protein product is CASSPGVKETQYF.

V usage is TRBV29-1 and J usage is TRBJ2-3; D is perhaps TRBD2 (6 bases). From germline, CDR1 is SQVTM and CDR2 ANQGSEA. The V end lost 7 bases, the J end lost 1 base, and 12 bases lay between the germline ends. The CDR3 covers 13 residues. The CDR3 DNA reads TGCAGCGCCCTTGGGACTGGCACAGATACGCAGTATTTT. Translation: CSALGTGTDTQYF.